Listed below are T cell receptor beta chains from one sample, sequenced in a study of blood T cells in healthy people across ages. Each CDR3 protein gets one entry after TCRdb re-called the 5' RACE reads with MiXCR. The sample holds about 900,000 distinct CDR3 sequences, under 50% seen once. The specimen was blood. The origin of the receptors is a man aged 30 to 45 in good health. CDR3s include the opening cysteine and the closing phenylalanine or tryptophan. Fields, in order: J gene, D gene, V gene, clone size, CDR3 DNA, CDR3 protein. A D gene is named only where the DNA matches it firmly. Size is stated for part of the rows, as once, few or many counts, or as a class when the clone is expanded.

TRBJ2-7 TRBD2 TRBV6-2/TRBV6-3 NA TGTGCCAGCAGTTACTCGACTAGCGGGGGGGGTGTCAATGAGCAGTACTTC CASSYSTSGGGVNEQYF
TRBJ1-2 TRBD1 TRBV7-2 NA TGTGCCAGCAGCGCCTGGACAGGGGGCATATATGGCTACACCTTC CASSAWTGGIYGYTF
TRBJ2-5 NA TRBV6-5 few TGTGCCAGCAGTCACCTCGGGGCCGCTTCGGAGACCCAGTACTTC CASSHLGAASETQYF
TRBJ2-3 TRBD1 TRBV20-1 once TGCAGTGGAGCACACGGGACAGGCACAGATACGCAGTATTTT CSGAHGTGTDTQYF
TRBJ2-7 NA TRBV7-2 NA TGTGCCAGCAGCTCCCGGGGACTTTACGGGCAGTACTTC CASSSRGLYGQYF
TRBJ2-5 TRBD2 TRBV11-2 few TGTGCCAGCAGCATGACTAGCGGGGACCAAGAGACCCAGTACTTC CASSMTSGDQETQYF
TRBJ2-3 TRBD2 TRBV27 few TGTGCCAGCAGTTTAATGACTAGCGGGGGCACAGATACGCAGTATTTT CASSLMTSGGTDTQYF
TRBJ2-6 NA TRBV6-5 NA TGTGCCAGCAGTTACCGAGGGGCCGGCTCTGGGGCCAACGTCCTGACTTTC CASSYRGAGSGANVLTF
TRBJ2-1 TRBD1 TRBV5-8 few TGTGCCAGCAGCTTGGGACAGGGGATCAATGAGCAGTTCTTC CASSLGQGINEQFF
TRBJ2-5 TRBD1 TRBV3-1 NA TGTGCCAGCAGCCGATCCGGGACAGGGGGAGAGACCCAGTACTTC CASSRSGTGGETQYF
TRBJ1-6 TRBD1 TRBV9 NA TGTGCCAGCAGCGTTGGGACAGCTTATAATTCACCCCTCCACTTT CASSVGTAYNSPLHF
TRBJ2-1 TRBD2 TRBV27 NA TGTGCCAGCAGTTCCGTAGCGGGGGGGCCTGGGAATGAGCAGTTCTTC CASSSVAGGPGNEQFF
TRBJ2-1 NA TRBV15 NA TGTGCCACCAGCAGTCGTACAGGGACACAAGAGACCCAGTTCTTC CATSSRTGTQETQFF
TRBJ2-3 TRBD2 TRBV4-1 NA TGCGCCAGCAGCCAAGTTGGGGCGGGGAGGGCGCAGTATTTT CASSQVGAGRAQYF
TRBJ2-7 TRBD1 TRBV4-3 NA TGCGCCAGCAGCCAAGATGGGACAGGGGAAACCTACGAGCAGTACTTC CASSQDGTGETYEQYF
TRBJ2-3 NA TRBV18 NA TGTGCCGGCACCCCTCCTACGCACACGGATACGCAGTATTTT CAGTPPTHTDTQYF
TRBJ2-3 TRBD1 TRBV5-1 NA TGCGCCAGCAGCTTGACCAGGGGGCGCGCAGATACGCAGTATTTT CASSLTRGRADTQYF
TRBJ2-3 NA TRBV20-1 NA TGCAGTGCTAGAACTGTAGCGGAGGCCACAGATACGCAGTATTTT CSARTVAEATDTQYF
TRBJ2-7 NA TRBV19 NA TGTGCCAGTAGTCCAGGTGGTCTCCACGAGCAGTACTTC CASSPGGLHEQYF
TRBJ2-1 TRBD2 TRBV7-2 NA TGTGCCAGCAGCTTAGCTTTGTCGGGGGGGCTCAATGAGCAGTTCTTC CASSLALSGGLNEQFF
TRBJ2-7 TRBD2 TRBV20-1 NA TGCAGTGCTTTAAGGACTAGCGGGAGGGCTTACGAGCAGTACTTC CSALRTSGRAYEQYF